This T cell receptor beta chain derives from a study of blood T cell repertoires in COVID-19. Turning to the study itself: PBMCs, B-cell-depleted T cells, or T cells were the source of the cDNA or gDNA that made up the material.

From germline, CDR1 is LNHDA and CDR2 SQIVND (reference sequence). The CDR3 consists of 16 residues. V was cut by 2 bases and J by 4 bases, with 15 bases left in between. Clones were sequenced by immunoSEQ multiplex PCR, and TCRdb holds only the in-frame ones, with some missing. The data contain about 180,000 clones, about 81% of them singletons. Sequencing was done on a sample of peripheral blood. This chain connects TRBV19 to TRBJ1-5; possible D gene TRBD1, 5 bases. This clonotype was sampled from a woman of 80 years or more with COVID-19, enrolled during active disease. CDR3 sequence reads: CASSIPRRAGNQPQHF. DNA of the CDR3: TGTGCCAGTAGTATACCCCGGAGGGCAGGGAATCAGCCCCAGCATTTT. Supplemented by reference TRBV19 and TRBJ1-5, the full variable domain reads DGGITQSPKYLFRKEGQNVTLSCEQNLNHDAMYWYRQDPGQGLRLIYYSQIVNDFQKGDIAEGYSVSREKKESFPLTVTSAQKNPTAFYLCASSIPRRAGNQPQHFGDGTRLSIL.